This TCR beta chain was retrieved from a study of identical twins. The sample holds many counts of this clonotype. MiXCR, applied by TCRdb to the 5' RACE reads, yields one record per CDR3 protein. The sample holds 250,000 to 300,000 distinct CDR3 sequences; around 8% are singletons and the top ten take about 3%. Germline V gives CDR1 SEHNR, CDR2 FQNEAQ (reference sequence). V shed 5 bases and J 0 bases; nucleotides not matched to a gene: 10. This CDR3 has 17 amino acids. The same sample was also studied in work on yellow fever vaccine responses in identical twins.

This clonotype was sampled from a young woman in good health. This rearrangement joins TRBV7-9 to TRBJ2-1; 7 bases align to TRBD1. What was sequenced was CD8+ T cells sorted from blood. CDR3 amino acids: CASSPTGIKLSYNEQFF. In DNA, the CDR3 is TGTGCCAGCAGCCCGACAGGGATAAAACTCTCCTACAATGAGCAGTTCTTC.